This T cell receptor beta chain was recorded in a study of human T cells and chemical hapten exposure. In TCRdb, the RACE reads were re-called with MiXCR into one record per CDR3 protein. The table has roughly 180,000 distinct CDR3 sequences, approximately 15% seen once; the top ten hold less than 2%. V was trimmed by 3 bases and J by 9 bases, leaving 8 bases between them. This CDR3 is 11 amino acids long. Germline-derived CDR1 and CDR2 are MNHEY and SMNVEV (reference sequence). Sample time point: patch test 1, 2 weeks after DPC sensitization. Regarding treatment: therapeutic diphenylcyclopropenone sensitization with weekly scalp DPC.

The V gene is TRBV27, the J gene TRBJ1-1, with unresolved D. The source was whole blood, collected in connection with sensitization to the hapten diphenylcyclopropenone (DPC). The sequence came from a woman under 40 with alopecia areata. Some clones in this sample may be carry-over from other donors' samples. The CDR3, as DNA: TGTGCCAGCAGTTTCTCAGGAAAAGCTTTCTTT. Amino acid sequence: CASSFSGKAFF.